The next 5 T cell receptor beta chains were all read from a single sample in a study of cytomegalovirus exposure and HLA in healthy donors. Amplification used 60 Vbeta primers and 13 Jbeta primers. Sequencing used immunoSEQ multiplex PCR; TCRdb keeps in-frame clones, though not all of them. The sample lists 95,000 to 110,000 clones; around 9.1% were seen once. Sample: PBMCs. All receptors derive from a man aged 35-49 years in good health and CMV-seropositive.

This clone was seen a handful of times. This chain joins TRBV29-1 and TRBJ1-1; D is possibly TRBD1 (5 bases). The CDR3 sequence is 16 residues long. Germline values: CDR1 SQVTM, CDR2 ANQGSEA. Trimming removed 1 base at V and 0 bases at J, with 15 bases between. The chain's CDR3 is CSVEGPGDAVNTEAFF. DNA for the CDR3: TGCAGCGTTGAAGGCCCGGGGGATGCGGTGAACACTGAAGCTTTCTTT.

This clone has just a few counts. The CDR3 coding sequence is TGTGCCAGCAGGGGTAACGGGAACTATGGCTACACCTTC. Residues: CASRGNGNYGYTF. The chain joins TRBV27 to TRBJ1-2, with no clear D. CDR3 size: 13 residues. The germline CDR1 and CDR2 sequences are MNHEY and SMNVEV (reference sequence). The V end was cut by 6 bases, the J end by 2 bases, with 10 bases between.

Regarding this clone: The sample carries other DNA sequences with the same CDR3. J is TRBJ1-5 and V is TRBV4-1; D is perhaps TRBD1 (5 bases). From germline, CDR1 is MGHRA and CDR2 YSYEKL. V lost 1 base to trimming and J lost 5 bases, with 9 bases between them. The CDR3 consists of 14 residues. CDR3 loop: CASSQVGGDQPQHF. The DNA of the CDR3 is TGCGCCAGCAGCCAAGTCGGGGGGGATCAGCCCCAGCATTTT.

The rearrangement links TRBV30 to TRBJ1-4; 9 nucleotides agree with TRBD1. The length of the CDR3 is 14 residues. CDR1 is GTSNPN and CDR2 is SVGIG in the germline V gene (reference sequence). V shed 3 bases, J shed 8 bases, and the junction held 7 bases outside the gene matches. The CDR3 loop reads CAWSVRDRDEKLFF. The CDR3, as DNA: TGTGCCTGGAGCGTCCGGGACAGGGACGAAAAACTGTTTTTT.

This clone has only a few counts. The chain recombines TRBV10-2 with TRBJ2-5; a possible D gene is TRBD1 (5 bases). The V gene lost 4 bases and the J gene lost 5 bases, with 8 bases spanning the gap. Germline values: CDR1 WSHSY, CDR2 SAAADI. The CDR3 sequence is 12 residues long. The DNA for the CDR3 is TGCGCCAGCAGTGTTGGGGCGGAGACCCAGTACTTC. Translated: CASSVGAETQYF.